These 28 T cell receptor beta chains came from one sample sequenced in a study of regulatory T cells in long-lasting Graves disease. The time point here: newly diagnosed GD, antithyroid drugs for less than 3 months. Making the TCR library involved RNA that had been extracted from PBMCs. Building of the TCR beta libraries involved iRepertoire HTBI primers and Arm-PCR of CDR3 regions. TCRdb re-called the multiplex PCR reads with MiXCR, one entry per CDR3 protein. The table lists some 370,000 distinct CDR3 sequences, about 10% of them singletons. This sample also belongs to another study, concerning T cells in Graves' hyperthyroidism and ophthalmopathy.

The sample consisted of peripheral blood mononuclear cells (PBMCs), taken at new diagnosis, from a patient treated with antithyroid drugs. The receptors originated from a woman aged 18-29 years with Graves disease.

This clonotype appeared many times. CDR3 in amino acids: CASFSGAYNEQFF. CDR3 nucleotides: TGTGCCAGCTTTAGCGGGGCCTACAATGAGCAGTTCTTC. The V gene is TRBV28, the J gene TRBJ2-1; 8 bases agree with TRBD2. The CDR3 consists of 13 residues. Germline assignment: CDR1 MDHEN and CDR2 SYDVKM. J lost 2 bases, V lost 8 bases, and 2 bases had no gene match.

In its sample, this clonotype was seen many times. This chain uses TRBV11-2 with TRBJ2-1; D is possibly TRBD2 (5 bases). Trimming took off 4 bases at V and 5 bases at J, with 12 bases between the two ends. Germline CDR1 SGHAT, CDR2 FQNNGV. This CDR3 spans 14 amino acids. CDR3 DNA sequence: TGTGCCAGCAGCTATGGCGAAGCGGACAATGAGCAGTTCTTC. Amino acids: CASSYGEADNEQFF. Full variable domain (remainder filled in from reference TRBV11-2 and TRBJ2-1): EAGVAQSPRYKIIEKRQSVAFWCNPISGHATLYWYQQILGQGPKLLIQFQNNGVVDDSQLPKDRFSAERLKGVDSTLKIQPAKLEDSAVYLCASSYGEADNEQFFGPGTRLTVL.

Of note for this clonotype: This may be a read error: a much more frequent sequence differs by one nucleotide. The chain carries TRBV7-2 and TRBJ2-3; 9 nucleotides agree with TRBD1. CDR3 length: 17 residues. Trimming removed 5 bases from V and 6 bases from J; junction bases left unmatched: 15. From germline, CDR1 is SGHTA and CDR2 FQGNSA. In DNA form, the CDR3 reads TGTGCCAGCAGCCTTCCGTCCACAGGGGGCGCATGGGATACGCAGTATTTT. Translating it yields CASSLPSTGGAWDTQYF.

The chain links TRBV20-1 to TRBJ2-3; D call uncertain. The CDR3 loop spans 16 amino acids. The germline V and J ends were trimmed by 0 bases and 1 base, with 14 bases remaining between them. Germline lookup yields CDR1 DFQATT and CDR2 SNEGSKA (reference sequence). The CDR3 coding sequence is TGCAGTGCTAGAGAGATCAGCCTAGGCGGCACAGATACGCAGTATTTT. Protein: CSAREISLGGTDTQYF.

This clonotype was counted between two and nine times. The chain recombines TRBV6-4 with TRBJ2-1; TRBD1 might be the D (6 bases). Germline loops: CDR1 MRHNA, CDR2 SNTAGT. The ends were cut back, 10 bases at V and 3 bases at J, with 10 bases in the middle. The CDR3 has 12 amino acids. This chain's CDR3 is CATRGNYNEQFF. In nucleotides, the CDR3 is TGTGCCACCAGGGGAAACTACAATGAGCAGTTCTTC.

This clonotype was observed many times. The genes are TRBV12-3 or TRBV12-4 and TRBJ2-5; 7 nucleotides align to TRBD2. The CDR3 is made up of 13 amino acids. V lost 6 bases and J lost 4; bases outside the gene matches: 5. The CDR3, as DNA: TGTGCCAGCAGGGGAGGGCAGGGAGAGACCCAGTACTTC. This translates into CASRGGQGETQYF.

The rearrangement links TRBV27 to TRBJ2-7; D is uncertain. This CDR3 is 10 amino acids long. Trimming removed 8 bases at V and 3 bases at J, with 5 bases between. Per the germline V gene, CDR1 is MNHEY and CDR2 is SMNVEV (reference sequence). This chain's CDR3 is CASGLYEQYV. CDR3 DNA sequence: TGTGCCAGCGGCCTCTACGAGCAGTACGTC.

This clonotype has at least ten counts. The rearrangement joins TRBV20-1 to TRBJ2-3; D might be TRBD1 (5 bases). Trimming cost V 1 base and J 2 bases, with 13 bases left between them. The CDR3 extends over 15 amino acids. From germline, CDR1 is DFQATT and CDR2 SNEGSKA (reference sequence). The CDR3 bases are TGCAGTGCTAGAGGCACAGGCTCCTACACAGATACGCAGTATTTT. Translated: CSARGTGSYTDTQYF.

This chain connects TRBV5-4 to TRBJ2-2, with TRBD1 matching over 8 bases. The CDR3 spans 15 residues. Trimming cost V 4 bases and J 3 bases; bases outside gene matches: 5. The germline CDR1 and CDR2 sequences are SGHNT and YYREEE (reference sequence). The CDR3 is CASSAVTGDTGELFF. DNA for the CDR3: TGTGCCAGCAGCGCTGTGACAGGGGACACCGGGGAGCTGTTTTTT. Complete variable domain (other parts from reference TRBV5-4 and TRBJ2-2): ETGVTQSPTHLIKTRGQQVTLRCSSQSGHNTVSWYQQALGQGPQFIFQYYREEENGRGNFPPRFSGLQFPNYSSELNVNALELDDSALYLCASSAVTGDTGELFFGEGSRLTVL.

This clonotype showed up many times. The CDR3 coding sequence is TGTGCCTGGAGTGAGGGTAGCGGGACGTACGAGCAGTACTTC. Translating it yields CAWSEGSGTYEQYF. The chain joins TRBV30 to TRBJ2-7; 8 positions match TRBD2. The CDR3 sequence is 14 residues long. In germline, CDR1 is GTSNPN, CDR2 SVGIG (reference sequence). The V segment lost 1 base and the J segment 4 bases; nucleotides outside the gene matches: 6.

The table lists this clonotype with many counts. The chain carries TRBV12-3 or TRBV12-4 and TRBJ2-7; possible D gene TRBD2, 5 bases. V was pared by 3 bases and J by 7 bases, with 13 bases between. The length of the CDR3 is 13 residues. Written as DNA, the CDR3 is TGTGCCAGCAGTTTGGCGTTGACGGGGGAGCAGTACTTC. It is translated as CASSLALTGEQYF.

This clonotype appeared many times. The chain recombines TRBV11-2 with TRBJ2-1, with a possible D match to TRBD2 (5 bases). Trimming left V 5 bases short and J 0 bases short, with 14 bases between. The CDR3 extends over 16 amino acids. Germline V CDR1 and CDR2: SGHAT, FQNNGV. CDR3 loop: CASSRLLGGSYNEQFF. The DNA of the CDR3 is TGTGCCAGCAGCCGCCTTCTTGGAGGCTCCTACAATGAGCAGTTCTTC.

This clonotype has at least ten counts. The V gene is TRBV6-2 or TRBV6-3, the J gene TRBJ2-3; D ambiguous. The CDR3 runs 11 residues. V was shortened by 2 bases and J by 11 bases, with 8 bases between the two germline ends. CDR1 is MNHEY, CDR2 SVGEGT, per germline. The CDR3, as DNA: TGTGCCAGCAGTTACCCTACGATGCAGTATTTT. Translation gives CASSYPTMQYF.

This clonotype was found a few times. The J gene is TRBJ1-5, the V gene TRBV4-2; TRBD1 aligns across 7 bases. There are 19 residues in the CDR3. CDR1 LGHNA and CDR2 YNFKEQ come from the germline V gene. V gave up 1 base and J gave up 0 bases; unmatched junction bases: 12. The CDR3 sequence: CASSQGPGQNFYSNQPQHF. The CDR3 nucleotides are TGTGCCAGCAGCCAAGGCCCGGGACAGAACTTTTATAGCAATCAGCCCCAGCATTTT.

This clonotype was counted once. This rearrangement joins TRBV11-1 to TRBJ2-7; the D gene could be TRBD1 or TRBD2 (6 bases each). Germline V gene sequence: CDR1 SGHAT, CDR2 FQDESV (reference sequence). This CDR3 region has 14 residues. V lost 9 bases and J lost 5, with 20 bases in between. CDR3 residues: CARSDLGGHHEQYF. Written as DNA, the CDR3 is TGTGCCAGAAGCGACCTTGGGGGGCACCACGAGCAGTACTTC.

This clonotype has more than one count but fewer than ten. The rearrangement links TRBV9 to TRBJ2-5; D may be TRBD2 (6 bases). The CDR3 is 14 residues long. Trimming removed 0 bases at V and 4 bases at J, with 10 bases between. The germline gives CDR1 SGDLS, CDR2 YYNGEE. Written as DNA, the CDR3 is TGTGCCAGCAGCGTAGCTAGCGCAGGAGAGACCCAGTACTTC. Translating it yields CASSVASAGETQYF.

This clonotype has a count of ten or more. The V gene is TRBV5-4, the J gene TRBJ1-1; tentative D call: TRBD1 (5 bases). Trimming stripped 0 bases from V and 0 bases from J, with 9 bases between. Per the germline V gene, CDR1 is SGHNT and CDR2 is YYREEE (reference sequence). This CDR3 spans 15 amino acids. The CDR3 loop reads CASSLEGLMNTEAFF. In DNA, the CDR3 is TGTGCCAGCAGCTTGGAGGGGCTTATGAACACTGAAGCTTTCTTT.

This clonotype was seen ten or more times. V is TRBV9 and J is TRBJ1-3, with D unresolved. The CDR3 loop spans 12 amino acids. Trimming pared 3 bases from V and 2 bases from J, leaving 3 bases between. Germline V lookup: CDR1 SGDLS, CDR2 YYNGEE. The CDR3 sequence: CASSAAGNTIYF. CDR3 DNA: TGTGCCAGCAGCGCCGCTGGAAACACCATATATTTT. Supplemented by reference TRBV9 and TRBJ1-3, the full variable domain reads DSGVTQTPKHLITATGQRVTLRCSPRSGDLSVYWYQQSLDQGLQFLIQYYNGEERAKGNILERFSAQQFPDLHSELNLSSLELGDSALYFCASSAAGNTIYFGEGSWLTVV.

This clonotype was seen at least ten times. The chain recombines TRBV7-2 with TRBJ2-1, with 8 positions matching TRBD1. Germline lookup yields CDR1 SGHTA and CDR2 FQGNSA. Trimming took 6 bases from V and 4 from J; bases not matched to a gene: 2. This CDR3 region has 13 residues. In nucleotides, the CDR3 is TGTGCCAGCAGTAGACAGGGGTACAATGAGCAGTTCTTC. It codes for CASSRQGYNEQFF.

In its sample, this clonotype was seen many times. The rearrangement uses TRBV10-3 and TRBJ2-1; no clear D gene. V lost 0 bases and J lost 10, with 13 bases in between. CDR1 is ENHRY, CDR2 SYGVKD, per germline. CDR3 size: 14 residues. This CDR3 is CAISESGALGEQFF. CDR3 DNA sequence: TGTGCCATCAGTGAGTCGGGCGCCTTGGGCGAGCAGTTCTTC.

This clonotype has just one count. V gene TRBV7-9 combines with J gene TRBJ2-1, with D possibly TRBD2 on 5 matching bases. This CDR3 is built from 15 residues. The germline V gene encodes CDR1 SEHNR and CDR2 FQNEAQ (reference sequence). The ends were cut back, 1 base at V and 4 bases at J, with 11 bases in the middle. CDR3 protein: CASSLGGFSYNEQFF. Here the CDR3 DNA reads TGTGCCAGCAGCTTAGGAGGGTTTTCTTACAATGAGCAGTTCTTC.

This clonotype was seen many times. The chain is built from TRBV4-3 and TRBJ2-1; D may be TRBD1 (5 bases). This CDR3 spans 15 amino acids. Trimming shortened V by 3 bases and J by 6 bases, and 15 bases separated the two germline ends. Germline assignment: CDR1 LGHNA and CDR2 YSLEER. The CDR3 loop is CASSHSAGRVNEQFF. For the CDR3, the DNA is TGCGCCAGCAGCCACAGTGCAGGCAGGGTCAATGAGCAGTTCTTC.

V and J are TRBV10-3 and TRBJ1-6; 7 bases fit TRBD1. The germline gives CDR1 ENHRY, CDR2 SYGVKD. Unmatched junction bases numbered 4, after V lost 5 bases and J lost 6 bases. The CDR3 has 14 amino acids. This chain's CDR3 is CAISLQGFNSPLHF. CDR3 nucleotide sequence: TGTGCCATCAGTTTACAGGGGTTTAATTCACCCCTCCACTTT.

This clonotype occurred a few times. This sequence joins TRBV20-1 and TRBJ2-2, with 9 bases aligning to TRBD2. The CDR3 spans 15 residues. With 0 bases clipped from V and 7 bases from J, the junction kept 6 bases outside the gene matches. Per germline, CDR1 DFQATT and CDR2 SNEGSKA (reference sequence). The CDR3 region is CSAREASGMGGELFF. CDR3 bases: TGCAGTGCTAGAGAGGCTAGCGGGATGGGCGGGGAGCTGTTTTTT.

In its sample, this clonotype was seen many times. The genes are TRBV4-3 and TRBJ1-1; no clear D gene. Germline values: CDR1 LGHNA, CDR2 YSLEER. The V and J ends lost 0 bases and 10 bases respectively, with 15 bases between them. This CDR3 region has 14 residues. This CDR3 reads CASSQEGRPEGAFF. As DNA, the CDR3 is TGCGCCAGCAGCCAAGAAGGGCGGCCTGAGGGAGCTTTCTTT.

This clonotype was counted only a few times. The chain uses TRBV9 and TRBJ2-1, with D possibly TRBD2 on 6 matching bases. This CDR3 region has 14 residues. V dropped 0 bases and J dropped 12 bases, with 16 bases sitting between them. Germline-derived CDR1 and CDR2 are SGDLS and YYNGEE. CDR3 sequence reads: CASSVAVSGVGQFF. The CDR3 coding sequence is TGTGCCAGCAGCGTAGCGGTCTCGGGAGTAGGGCAGTTCTTC.

This clonotype was detected ten times or more. V gene TRBV2 combines with J gene TRBJ1-2; D is unclear. This CDR3 region has 14 residues. Germline values: CDR1 SNHLY, CDR2 FYNNEI. V lost 1 base, J lost 4 bases, and 10 bases lay in between. The CDR3 DNA is TGTGCCAGCAGTGAAGGGTGGCAGAGCTATGGCTACACCTTC. Encoded protein: CASSEGWQSYGYTF.

This clonotype was detected many times. V usage is TRBV18 and J usage is TRBJ2-7; possible D gene TRBD2, 6 bases. Germline CDR1 is KGHSH and CDR2 is LQKENI. The length of the CDR3 is 15 residues. V was trimmed by 3 bases and J by 2 bases, leaving 14 bases between them. The CDR3 DNA follows: TGTGCCAGCTCACCTGCCGGGACTGGGACCTACGAGCAGTACGTC. It codes for CASSPAGTGTYEQYV.